The clone carrying this T cell receptor (beta chain) has more than one count but fewer than ten. What it binds is not known. The sample belongs to a study of CD8 T cells in ankylosing spondylitis. TCRdb reprocessed the 5' RACE reads with MiXCR, giving one entry per CDR3 protein. The repertoire consists of roughly 440,000 distinct CDR3 sequences, with roughly 17% occurring once and the leading ten covering over 1%. Study conclusions and caveats: CD8+ disease-linked clones were present at relatively low frequencies in blood. Ankylosing spondylitis blood appeared to carry a characteristic TCR beta motif of fewer than 10 highly homologous variants. Earlier literature documents some of the motif variants in reactive arthritis synovial fluid and blood.

This clonotype originated in a male donor with ankylosing spondylitis. The source material was blood, either unsorted or a sorted T cell fraction (not recorded which).

The CDR3 DNA follows: TGTGCCAGCAGCTTTGGCAGTAATTCACCCCTCCACTTT. Amino acid sequence: CASSFGSNSPLHF. The V gene is TRBV7-2, the J gene TRBJ1-6; D gene uncertain. Germline lookup yields CDR1 SGHTA and CDR2 FQGNSA. The CDR3 extends over 13 amino acids. Trimming cost V 3 bases and J 6 bases, with 6 bases left between them. The whole variable domain, remainder taken from reference TRBV7-2 and TRBJ1-6, is GAGVSQSPSNKVTEKGKDVELRCDPISGHTALYWYRQSLGQGLEFLIYFQGNSAPDKSGLPSDRFSAERTGGSVSTLTIQRTQQEDSAVYLCASSFGSNSPLHFGNGTRLTVT.